The 17 T cell receptor beta chains below were found in one sample sequenced in a study of blood T cells in healthy people across ages. The authors ran a second PCR of roughly 6 to 11 cycles using a sample-barcoded 5' primer and a J-beta primer mix. Using its own MiXCR run on the 5' RACE reads, TCRdb lists one record per CDR3 protein. This sample has under 800,000 distinct CDR3 sequences, with roughly 21% found just once. Sequencing input: blood. The receptors stem from a man between 65 and 85 years old in good health.

Ten or more counts support this clonotype. The chain combines TRBV7-9 with TRBJ1-2; TRBD1 matches at 8 bases. V shed 5 bases, J shed 4 bases, and the junction held 12 bases outside the gene matches. Germline V gene lookup returns CDR1 SEHNR and CDR2 FQNEAQ (reference sequence). The CDR3 length is 16 residues. DNA of the CDR3: TGTGCCAGCAGCCGACAGGGGAGCAGATGGACCTATGGCTACACCTTC. Protein product: CASSRQGSRWTYGYTF.

This clonotype came up a few times. This rearrangement joins TRBV15 to TRBJ2-1; D unclear. V lost 1 base, J lost 5 bases, and 15 bases lay in between. Germline-derived CDR1 and CDR2 are LNHNV and YYDKDF (reference sequence). The CDR3 is made up of 16 amino acids. Here the CDR3 reads CATSRGLAGRNNEQFF. The CDR3 DNA reads TGTGCCACCAGCAGAGGCTTAGCTGGCCGAAACAATGAGCAGTTCTTC.

The rearrangement joins TRBV7-9 to TRBJ2-5; D not certain. Germline-derived CDR1 and CDR2 are SEHNR and FQNEAQ (reference sequence). This CDR3 spans 14 amino acids. Trimming left V 5 bases short and J 3 bases short, with 13 bases between. CDR3 amino acids: CASSHIPSEETQYF. The CDR3, as DNA: TGTGCCAGCAGCCACATCCCCTCGGAAGAGACCCAGTACTTC. The variable domain in full, completed from reference TRBV7-9 and TRBJ2-5, reads DTGVSQNPRHKITKRGQNVTFRCDPISEHNRLYWYRQTLGQGPEFLTYFQNEAQLEKSRLLSDRFSAERPKGSFSTLEIQRTEQGDSAMYLCASSHIPSEETQYFGPGTRLLVL.

The sample holds a few counts of this clonotype. The J gene is TRBJ2-4, the V gene TRBV6-5; a possible D gene is TRBD1 (6 bases). CDR3 length: 14 amino acids. CDR1 MNHEY and CDR2 SVGAGI come from the germline V gene. V gave up 6 bases and J gave up 6 bases, with 15 bases separating them. CDR3 loop: CASRTQGIANIQYF. The CDR3 DNA reads TGTGCCAGCAGAACACAGGGAATTGCAAACATTCAGTACTTC.

The chain uses TRBV20-1 and TRBJ2-7, with D possibly TRBD1 on 6 matching bases. CDR3 length equals 13 residues. Germline V gene sequence: CDR1 DFQATT, CDR2 SNEGSKA (reference sequence). V was pared by 5 bases and J by 0 bases, with 11 bases between. Here the CDR3 reads CSAPQQGSYEQYF. The CDR3 coding sequence is TGCAGTGCTCCCCAACAGGGCTCCTACGAGCAGTACTTC.

The sample holds a few counts of this clonotype. A junction boundary mismatches the germline segment, possibly from a read error. V usage is TRBV10-3 and J usage is TRBJ1-1; TRBD1 might be the D (5 bases). CDR1 and CDR2 from the germline V gene are ENHRY and SYGVKD. The CDR3 contains 16 residues. In nucleotides, the CDR3 is TGTGCCACCAGTGCCCCAGGGACCGGCATGAACACTGAAGCTTTCTTT. This sequence encodes CATSAPGTGMNTEAFF.

This clonotype was seen a handful of times. The rearrangement links TRBV10-2 to TRBJ2-1; TRBD2 agrees at 8 bases. J lost 3 bases, V lost 5 bases, and 0 bases had no gene match. The CDR3 is 13 amino acids. The germline V gene encodes CDR1 WSHSY and CDR2 SAAADI. This CDR3 is CASSREGYNEQFF. The CDR3 DNA follows: TGCGCCAGCAGTCGGGAGGGCTACAATGAGCAGTTCTTC.

The rearrangement uses TRBV12-3 or TRBV12-4 and TRBJ1-6, with a weak D call TRBD1 (5 bases). The CDR3 consists of 15 residues. V dropped 6 bases and J dropped 0 bases, with 9 bases sitting between them. The CDR3 sequence: CASRPGSSYNSPLHF. As DNA, the CDR3 is TGTGCCAGCAGGCCAGGGAGCTCCTATAATTCACCCCTCCACTTT.

The chain carries TRBV2 and TRBJ2-5, with no clear D. The ends were cut back, 0 bases at V and 3 bases at J, with 11 bases in the middle. This CDR3 has 15 residues. Per the germline V gene, CDR1 is SNHLY and CDR2 is FYNNEI. The CDR3 nucleotides are TGTGCCAGCAGTGAAGCTTTAGGGTTCGAAGAGACCCAGTACTTC. It yields the protein CASSEALGFEETQYF.

The chain has TRBV3-1 and TRBJ2-7; D not certain. Germline V gene sequence: CDR1 LGHDT, CDR2 YNNKEL (reference sequence). The CDR3 has 14 residues. The ends were cut back, 1 base at V and 1 base at J, with 8 bases in the middle. The CDR3 loop is CASSQVPQSYEQYF. In nucleotides, the CDR3 is TGTGCCAGCAGCCAAGTCCCCCAATCCTACGAGCAGTACTTC.

The chain recombines TRBV5-1 with TRBJ2-3; 7 bases are a match to TRBD2. V shed 3 bases and J 4 bases; nucleotides not matched to a gene: 8. This CDR3 is built from 15 residues. Germline V CDR1 and CDR2: SGHRS, YFSETQ. CDR3 loop: CASSSAGEGPDTQYF. In DNA, the CDR3 is TGCGCCAGCAGCTCTGCGGGAGAGGGCCCAGATACGCAGTATTTT.

The rearrangement links TRBV4-1 to TRBJ1-2; tentatively, D is TRBD1 (5 bases). Germline V gene lookup returns CDR1 MGHRA and CDR2 YSYEKL. V lost 3 bases and J lost 8, with 10 bases in between. The CDR3 contains 12 residues. The CDR3 sequence: CASSHRVEGYTF. CDR3 nucleotide sequence: TGCGCCAGCAGCCACAGGGTTGAAGGCTACACCTTC.

A few counts support this clonotype. The V call is TRBV19, the J call TRBJ2-7, with 8 nucleotides matching TRBD1. The CDR3 sequence is 13 residues long. After removal of 5 bases from V and 3 bases from J, the junction contained 3 bases not matched to a gene. The germline CDR1 and CDR2 sequences are LNHDA and SQIVND (reference sequence). Here the CDR3 DNA reads TGTGCCAGTAGTGGACAGGGAAACTACGAGCAGTACTTC. It yields the protein CASSGQGNYEQYF. The full variable domain, rest sourced from reference TRBV19 and TRBJ2-7, is DGGITQSPKYLFRKEGQNVTLSCEQNLNHDAMYWYRQDPGQGLRLIYYSQIVNDFQKGDIAEGYSVSREKKESFPLTVTSAQKNPTAFYLCASSGQGNYEQYFGPGTRLTVT.

At least ten counts were recorded for this clonotype. The chain uses TRBV6-2 or TRBV6-3 and TRBJ1-1, with a weak D call TRBD1 (5 bases). The CDR3 contains 12 residues. V was pared by 6 bases and J by 5 bases, with 10 bases between. Germline V gives CDR1 MNHEY, CDR2 SVGEGT. Written as DNA, the CDR3 is TGTGCCAGCAGGGGGGGTCAGACTGAAGCTTTCTTT. It encodes CASRGGQTEAFF.

V usage is TRBV27 and J usage is TRBJ1-2; no clear D gene. Germline V gene sequence: CDR1 MNHEY, CDR2 SMNVEV (reference sequence). The CDR3 contains 14 residues. Trimming removed 2 bases from V and 4 bases from J, with 11 bases in between. The CDR3 spells CASSLGHTSYGYTF. Here the CDR3 DNA reads TGTGCCAGCAGTTTAGGGCATACTAGCTATGGCTACACCTTC.

In this sample, this clonotype turned up many times. The chain has TRBV12-3 or TRBV12-4 and TRBJ1-2, with 7 bases matching TRBD1. CDR3 length equals 13 residues. Trimming at V came to 3 bases and at J to 4 bases, leaving 2 bases not matched to a gene. CDR3: CASSLRGPYGYTF. The CDR3, as DNA: TGTGCCAGCAGTTTGAGGGGGCCCTATGGCTACACCTTC.

This clonotype was seen more than once but under ten times. J is TRBJ2-7 and V is TRBV20-1; 9 bases fit TRBD2. The junction had 9 bases not matched to a gene; V was cut back by 6 bases and J by 3 bases. CDR3 length: 14 residues. Germline V gene lookup returns CDR1 DFQATT and CDR2 SNEGSKA (reference sequence). CDR3 nucleotides: TGCAGTGCGTTTAGGCTAGCGGGGAACTACGAGCAGTACTTC. This sequence encodes CSAFRLAGNYEQYF.